This T cell receptor (beta chain) was identified in a study of CD8 T cells in ankylosing spondylitis. This CDR3 is 14 amino acids long. Trimming cost V 7 bases and J 2 bases; bases outside gene matches: 4. From germline, CDR1 is SNHLY and CDR2 FYNNEI. This clonotype was observed at least ten times. Molecular-barcoded quantitative 5'-RACE produced these TCR beta libraries. Each CDR3 protein gets one entry after TCRdb re-called the 5' RACE reads with MiXCR. Of roughly 120,000 distinct CDR3 sequences listed, roughly 13% are singletons. The chain employs TRBV2 and TRBJ1-2; 10 bases match TRBD1. The sequence derives from a female donor with ankylosing spondylitis or in good health (not recorded which). Material: blood, either unsorted or a sorted T cell fraction (not recorded which). In DNA form, the CDR3 reads TGTGCCAGCACCGGGACAGGGGAAAACTATGGCTACACCTTC. This translates into CASTGTGENYGYTF.